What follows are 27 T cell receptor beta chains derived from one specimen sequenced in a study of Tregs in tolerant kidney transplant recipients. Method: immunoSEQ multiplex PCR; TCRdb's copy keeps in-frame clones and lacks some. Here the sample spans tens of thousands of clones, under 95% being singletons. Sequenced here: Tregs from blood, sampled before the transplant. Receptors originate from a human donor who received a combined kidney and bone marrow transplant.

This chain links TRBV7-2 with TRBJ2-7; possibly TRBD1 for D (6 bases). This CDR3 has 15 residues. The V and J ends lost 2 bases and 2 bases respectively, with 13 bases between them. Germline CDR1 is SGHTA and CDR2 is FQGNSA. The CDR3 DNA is TGTGCCAGCAGCTTACAGGGGACGGCACCCTACGAGCAGTACTTC. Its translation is CASSLQGTAPYEQYF.

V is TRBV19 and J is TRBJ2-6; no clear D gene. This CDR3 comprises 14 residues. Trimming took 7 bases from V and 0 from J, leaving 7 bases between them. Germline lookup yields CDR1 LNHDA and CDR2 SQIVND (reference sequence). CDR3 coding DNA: TGTGCCAGTAAGGGATACTCTGGGGCCAACGTCCTGACTTTC. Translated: CASKGYSGANVLTF.

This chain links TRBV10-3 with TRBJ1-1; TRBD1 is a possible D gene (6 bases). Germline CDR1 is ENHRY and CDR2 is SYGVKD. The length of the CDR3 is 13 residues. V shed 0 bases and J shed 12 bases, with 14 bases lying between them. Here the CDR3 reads CAISESIDRQTFF. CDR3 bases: TGTGCCATCAGTGAGTCGATCGACAGGCAAACTTTCTTT.

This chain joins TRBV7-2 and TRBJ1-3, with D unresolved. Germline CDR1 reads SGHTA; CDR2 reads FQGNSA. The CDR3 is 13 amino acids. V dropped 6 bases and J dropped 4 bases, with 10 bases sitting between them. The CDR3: CASRPRSGNTIYF. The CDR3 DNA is TGTGCCAGCAGGCCCCGGTCGGGAAACACCATATATTTT.

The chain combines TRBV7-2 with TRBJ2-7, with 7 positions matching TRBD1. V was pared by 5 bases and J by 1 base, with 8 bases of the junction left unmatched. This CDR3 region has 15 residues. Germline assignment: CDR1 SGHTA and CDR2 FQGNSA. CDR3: CASSRDSGESYEQYF. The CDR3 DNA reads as TGTGCCAGCAGCCGGGACAGTGGGGAGTCCTACGAGCAGTACTTC. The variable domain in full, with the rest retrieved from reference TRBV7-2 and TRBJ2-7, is GAGVSQSPSNKVTEKGKDVELRCDPISGHTALYWYRQSLGQGLEFLIYFQGNSAPDKSGLPSDRFSAERTGGSVSTLTIQRTQQEDSAVYLCASSRDSGESYEQYFGPGTRLTVT.

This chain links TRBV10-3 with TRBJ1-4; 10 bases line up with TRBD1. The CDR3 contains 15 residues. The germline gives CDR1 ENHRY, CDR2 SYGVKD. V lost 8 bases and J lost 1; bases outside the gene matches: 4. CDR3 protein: CAIGRDRGTNEKLFF. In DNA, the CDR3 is TGTGCCATCGGCCGGGACAGGGGAACTAATGAAAAACTGTTTTTT.

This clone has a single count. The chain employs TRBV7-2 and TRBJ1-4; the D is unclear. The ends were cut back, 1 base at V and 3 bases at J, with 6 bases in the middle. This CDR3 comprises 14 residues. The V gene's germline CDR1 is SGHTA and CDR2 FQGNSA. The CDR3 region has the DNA TGTGCCAGCAGCTTAGGACCCGCTAATGAAAAACTGTTTTTT. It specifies CASSLGPANEKLFF.

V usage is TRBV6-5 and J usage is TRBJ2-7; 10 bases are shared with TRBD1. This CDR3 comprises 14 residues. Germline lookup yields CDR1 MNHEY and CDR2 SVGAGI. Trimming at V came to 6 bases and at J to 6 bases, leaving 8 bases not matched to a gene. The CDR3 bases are TGTGCCAGCAGCCCCGGGACAGGGGTCCGCGAGCAGTACTTC. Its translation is CASSPGTGVREQYF.

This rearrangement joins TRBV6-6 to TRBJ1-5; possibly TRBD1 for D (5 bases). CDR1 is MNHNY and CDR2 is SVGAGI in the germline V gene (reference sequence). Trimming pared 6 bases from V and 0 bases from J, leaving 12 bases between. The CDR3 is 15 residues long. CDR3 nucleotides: TGTGCCAGCAGAAGCGGGACGGATAGCAATCAGCCCCAGCATTTT. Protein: CASRSGTDSNQPQHF.

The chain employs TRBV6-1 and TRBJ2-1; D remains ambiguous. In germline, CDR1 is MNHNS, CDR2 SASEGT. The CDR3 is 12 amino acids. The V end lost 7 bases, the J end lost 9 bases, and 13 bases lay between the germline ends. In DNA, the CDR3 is TGTGCCAGCATCCTAGAGGTGGGTGAGCAGTTCTTC. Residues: CASILEVGEQFF.

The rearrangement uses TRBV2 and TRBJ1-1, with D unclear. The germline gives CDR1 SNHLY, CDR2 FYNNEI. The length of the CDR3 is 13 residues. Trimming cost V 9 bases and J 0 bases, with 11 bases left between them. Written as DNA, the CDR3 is TGTGCCAGTACGGGCAATTTGAACACTGAAGCTTTCTTT. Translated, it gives CASTGNLNTEAFF.

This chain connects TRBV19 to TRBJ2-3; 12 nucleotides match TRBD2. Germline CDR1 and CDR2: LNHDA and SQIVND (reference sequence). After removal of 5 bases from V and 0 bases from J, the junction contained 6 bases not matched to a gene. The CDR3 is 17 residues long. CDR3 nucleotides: TGTGCCAGTAGTCGGTCTAGCGGGAGGGGAAGCACAGATACGCAGTATTTT. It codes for CASSRSSGRGSTDTQYF.

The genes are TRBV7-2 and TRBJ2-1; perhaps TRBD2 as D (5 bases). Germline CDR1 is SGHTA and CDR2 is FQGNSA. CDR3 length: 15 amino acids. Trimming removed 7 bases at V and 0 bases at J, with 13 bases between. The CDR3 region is CASNPRESSYNEQFF. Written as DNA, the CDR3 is TGTGCCAGCAACCCCCGGGAAAGCTCCTACAATGAGCAGTTCTTC.

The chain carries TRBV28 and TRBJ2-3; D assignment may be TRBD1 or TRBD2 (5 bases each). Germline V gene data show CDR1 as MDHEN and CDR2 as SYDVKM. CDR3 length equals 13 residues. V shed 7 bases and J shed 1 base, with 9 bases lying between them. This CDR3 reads CASKMGGTDTQYF. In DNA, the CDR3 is TGTGCCAGCAAAATGGGGGGCACAGATACGCAGTATTTT.

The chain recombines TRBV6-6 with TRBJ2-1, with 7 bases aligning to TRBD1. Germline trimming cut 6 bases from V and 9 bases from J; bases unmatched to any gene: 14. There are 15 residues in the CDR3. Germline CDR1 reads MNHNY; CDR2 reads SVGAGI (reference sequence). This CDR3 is CASRTPSRQGGEQFF. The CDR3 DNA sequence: TGTGCCAGCAGAACACCATCCCGACAGGGCGGTGAGCAGTTCTTC.

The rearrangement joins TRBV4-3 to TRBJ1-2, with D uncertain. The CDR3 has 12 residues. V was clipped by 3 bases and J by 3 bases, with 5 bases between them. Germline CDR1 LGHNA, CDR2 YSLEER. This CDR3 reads CASSQGDYGYTF. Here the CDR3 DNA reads TGCGCCAGCAGCCAGGGAGACTATGGCTACACCTTC.

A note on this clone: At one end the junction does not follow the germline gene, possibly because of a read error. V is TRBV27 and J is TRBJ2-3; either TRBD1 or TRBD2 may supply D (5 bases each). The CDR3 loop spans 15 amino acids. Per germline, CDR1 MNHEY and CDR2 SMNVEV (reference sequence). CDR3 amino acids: CASMGRGVSTGTQYF. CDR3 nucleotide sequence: TGTGCCAGCATGGGACGTGGGGTCAGCACAGGTACGCAGTATTTT.

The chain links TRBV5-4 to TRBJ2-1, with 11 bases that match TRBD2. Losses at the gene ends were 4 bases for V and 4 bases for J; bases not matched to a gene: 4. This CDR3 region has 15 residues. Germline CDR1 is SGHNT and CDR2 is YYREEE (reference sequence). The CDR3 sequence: CASSPGLAEYNEQFF. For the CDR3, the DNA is TGTGCCAGCAGCCCGGGACTAGCGGAATACAATGAGCAGTTCTTC.

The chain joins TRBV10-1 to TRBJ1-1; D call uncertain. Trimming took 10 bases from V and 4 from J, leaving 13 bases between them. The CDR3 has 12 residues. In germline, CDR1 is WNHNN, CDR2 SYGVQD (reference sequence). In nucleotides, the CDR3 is TGCGCCAACCACACGGTTTGCACTGAAGCTTTCTTT. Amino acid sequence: CANHTVCTEAFF.

DNA for the CDR3: TGTGCCAGCAGCTTTCTGCGGGACGGAGACGAGCAGTACTTC. Translation gives CASSFLRDGDEQYF. The V and J genes are TRBV7-2 and TRBJ2-7; the D gene is possibly TRBD2 (6 bases). Germline values: CDR1 SGHTA, CDR2 FQGNSA. V lost 3 bases, J lost 5 bases, and 14 bases lay in between. The CDR3 covers 14 residues.

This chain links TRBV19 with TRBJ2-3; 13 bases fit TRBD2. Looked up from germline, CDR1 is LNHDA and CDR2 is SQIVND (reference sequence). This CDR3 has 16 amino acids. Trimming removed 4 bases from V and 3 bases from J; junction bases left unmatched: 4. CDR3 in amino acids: CASSKRLAGGTDTQYF. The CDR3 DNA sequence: TGTGCCAGTAGTAAAAGACTAGCGGGAGGAACAGATACGCAGTATTTT.

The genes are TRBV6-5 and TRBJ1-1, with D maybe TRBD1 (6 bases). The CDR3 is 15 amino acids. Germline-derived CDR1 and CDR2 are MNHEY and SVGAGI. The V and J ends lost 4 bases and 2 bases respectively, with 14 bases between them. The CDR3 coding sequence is TGTGCCAGCAGTTTTTCATGGGACACCAACACTGAAGCTTTCTTT. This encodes CASSFSWDTNTEAFF.

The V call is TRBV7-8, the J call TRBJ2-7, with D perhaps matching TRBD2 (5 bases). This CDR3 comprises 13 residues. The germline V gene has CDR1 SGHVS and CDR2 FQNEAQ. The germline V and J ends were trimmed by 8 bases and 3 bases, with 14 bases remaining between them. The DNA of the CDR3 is TGTGCCAGCTCTATTGAGCGGTACTACGAGCAGTACTTC. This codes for CASSIERYYEQYF.

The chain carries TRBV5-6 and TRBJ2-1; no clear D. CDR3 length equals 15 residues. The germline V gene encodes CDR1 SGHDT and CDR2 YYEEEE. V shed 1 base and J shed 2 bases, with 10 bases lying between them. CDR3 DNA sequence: TGTGCCAGCAGCTTGAACCAGCCACCCTACAATGAGCAGTTCTTC. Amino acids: CASSLNQPPYNEQFF.

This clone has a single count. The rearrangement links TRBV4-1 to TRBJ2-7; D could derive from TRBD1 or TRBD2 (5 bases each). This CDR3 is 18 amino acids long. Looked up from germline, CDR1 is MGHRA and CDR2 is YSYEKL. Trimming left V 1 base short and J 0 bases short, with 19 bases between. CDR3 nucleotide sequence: TGCGCCAGCAGCCAAGGAATCCGTAGAGCTGGGGGCTCCTACGAGCAGTACTTC. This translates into CASSQGIRRAGGSYEQYF.

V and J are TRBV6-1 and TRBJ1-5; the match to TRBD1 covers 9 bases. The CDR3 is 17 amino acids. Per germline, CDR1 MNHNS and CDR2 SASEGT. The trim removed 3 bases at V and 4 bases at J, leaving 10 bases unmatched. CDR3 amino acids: CASSDRWSGTGNQPQHF. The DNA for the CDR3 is TGTGCCAGCAGTGACCGGTGGTCGGGGACAGGGAATCAGCCCCAGCATTTT.

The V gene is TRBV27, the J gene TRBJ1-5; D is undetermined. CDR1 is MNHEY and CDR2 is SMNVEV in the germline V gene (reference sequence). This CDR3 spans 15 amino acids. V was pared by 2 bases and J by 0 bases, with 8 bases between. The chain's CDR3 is CASSLGGYSNQPQHF. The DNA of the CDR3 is TGTGCCAGCAGTTTAGGCGGATATAGCAATCAGCCCCAGCATTTT.